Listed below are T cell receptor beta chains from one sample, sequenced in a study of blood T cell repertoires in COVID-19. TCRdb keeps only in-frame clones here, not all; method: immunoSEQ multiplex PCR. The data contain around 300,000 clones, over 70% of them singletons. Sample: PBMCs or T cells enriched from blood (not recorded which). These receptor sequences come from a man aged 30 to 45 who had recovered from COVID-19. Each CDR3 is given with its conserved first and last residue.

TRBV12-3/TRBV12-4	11	CASSWGQAQYF
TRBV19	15	CATVPPGSKAGELFF
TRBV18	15	CASSPNRASGQPQHF
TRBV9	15	CASSPRGSSNYGYTF
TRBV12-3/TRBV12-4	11	CASTPGTEAFF
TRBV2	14	CASSGRGINEKLFF
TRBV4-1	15	CASSQTLQQGRGYTF
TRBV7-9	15	CASSSSYGGPETQYF
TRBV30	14	CAWSGEPGNYGYTF
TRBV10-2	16	CASTSQGTGRNQPQHF
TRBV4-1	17	CASSQERDRGFPGELFF
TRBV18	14	CASSPLAGGLEQYF
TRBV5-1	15	CASSLRGGTHNEQFF
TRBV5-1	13	CASSFTANYGYTF
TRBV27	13	CASSLGANTEAFF
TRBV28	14	CASSLGTGLRGYTF
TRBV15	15	CATSRDPTAGNTIYF
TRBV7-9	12	CASSFNIYEQYF
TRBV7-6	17	CASSPWGGIDDTGELFF
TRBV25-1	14	CASSPDNPSYEQYF
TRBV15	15	CATSSSRSYNSPLHF
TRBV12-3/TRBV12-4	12	CASSFGGNEQFF
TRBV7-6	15	CASSLGDRGNYGYTF
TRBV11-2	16	CASSPLMLAGLGEQYF
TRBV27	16	CASSFSPRSINSPLHF
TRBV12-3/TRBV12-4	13	CASGTGRGETQYF
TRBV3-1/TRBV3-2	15	CASSPRGASNYGYTF
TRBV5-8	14	CASSPTTDIYGYTF
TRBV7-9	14	CASRPGTGSFEQYF
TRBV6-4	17	CASSDSISVKIAYEQYF
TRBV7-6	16	CASSSTAGGRGDTQYF
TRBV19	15	CASSSTSAGSYEQYF
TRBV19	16	CASSIRQGSTHNEQFF
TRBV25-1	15	CASSDDRTAGETQYF
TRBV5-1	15	CASSLIDRVSTEAFF
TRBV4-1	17	CASSQANDIKRDTEAFF
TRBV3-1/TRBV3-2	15	CASSPSLPGIYSYTF
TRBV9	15	CASSSSETGTGTQYF
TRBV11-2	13	CASSLGSGGLQYF
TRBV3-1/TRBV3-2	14	CASSQGGVSYGYTF
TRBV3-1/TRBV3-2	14	CASSQEGGRNTIYF
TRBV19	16	CASSPRQGTNNSPLHF
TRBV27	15	CASNGFGKGAKTQYF
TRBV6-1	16	CASSDRGQGFGYEQYF
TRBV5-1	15	CASSLEAGNTDTQYF
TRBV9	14	CASSVGGRNQPQHF
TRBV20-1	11	CSGRGNTEAFF
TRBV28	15	CASRRQGEKQGEQYF
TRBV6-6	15	CASSDLAVDTDTQYF
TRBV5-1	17	CASSPIGEVWDPYGYTF
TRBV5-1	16	CASSPRGEGGLHEQYF
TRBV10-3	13	CAIRQGDGQPQHF
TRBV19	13	CASRHRGTGELFF
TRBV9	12	CASGQYNSPLHF